A single sample gave rise to the 8 T cell receptor beta chains below, sequenced in a study of blood T cell repertoires in COVID-19. TCRdb keeps only in-frame clones here, not all; method: immunoSEQ multiplex PCR. Of 450,000 to 500,000 clones detected, 75% to 90% appear once; the ten largest clones hold 0.65% to 0.9%. Sample: PBMCs or T cells enriched from blood (not recorded which). The receptors originated from a woman younger than 35 who had recovered from COVID-19.

This clone was seen a single time. V is TRBV5-1 and J is TRBJ2-1; D is uncertain. V lost 0 bases and J lost 6, with 13 bases in between. CDR1 and CDR2 (germline): SGHRS, YFSETQ. The CDR3 totals 15 residues. CDR3 sequence reads: CASSLVGIPGNEQFF. The CDR3 nucleotides are TGCGCCAGCAGCTTGGTGGGCATCCCTGGCAATGAGCAGTTCTTC. Full variable domain (outside the CDR3, taken from reference TRBV5-1 and TRBJ2-1): KAGVTQTPRYLIKTRGQQVTLSCSPISGHRSVSWYQQTPGQGLQFLFEYFSETQRNKGNFPGRFSGRQFSNSRSEMNVSTLELGDSALYLCASSLVGIPGNEQFFGPGTRLTVL.

The rearrangement joins TRBV7-8 to TRBJ1-1, with 9 positions matching TRBD1. V gave up 3 bases and J gave up 3 bases; unmatched junction bases: 8. The CDR3 contains 16 residues. The germline V gene has CDR1 SGHVS and CDR2 FQNEAQ. The CDR3 loop reads CASSFPRGQGYTEAFF. The CDR3, as DNA: TGTGCCAGCAGCTTCCCCCGGGGACAGGGATACACTGAAGCTTTCTTT. Full variable domain (rest looked up from reference TRBV7-8 and TRBJ1-1): GAGVSQSPRYKVAKRGQDVALRCDPISGHVSLFWYQQALGQGPEFLTYFQNEAQLDKSGLPSDRFFAERPEGSVSTLKIQRTQQEDSAVYLCASSFPRGQGYTEAFFGQGTRLTVV.

The chain uses TRBV6-1 and TRBJ1-4; D is unresolved. Per germline, CDR1 MNHNS and CDR2 SASEGT. V was pared by 1 base and J by 11 bases, with 11 bases between. The CDR3 spans 13 residues. DNA of the CDR3: TGTGCCAGCAGTGAAGAGCGGCTGGGGAAACTGTTTTTT. It translates to CASSEERLGKLFF.

The CDR3 region is CASSLTSSDTQYF. In DNA, the CDR3 is TGTGCCAGCAGTTTAACTAGCTCGGATACGCAGTATTTT. The rearrangement joins TRBV28 to TRBJ2-3; D possibly corresponds to TRBD2 (6 bases). The CDR3 length is 13 residues. V was cut by 2 bases and J by 6 bases, with 9 bases left in between. CDR1 MDHEN and CDR2 SYDVKM come from the germline V gene.

V is TRBV4-1 and J is TRBJ1-4; D not resolved. There are 14 residues in the CDR3. V was shortened by 1 base and J by 7 bases, with 10 bases between the two germline ends. CDR1 MGHRA and CDR2 YSYEKL come from the germline V gene. CDR3 loop: CASSQVQAIEKLFF. CDR3 bases: TGCGCCAGCAGCCAAGTCCAGGCTATTGAAAAACTGTTTTTT.

The chain joins TRBV19 to TRBJ1-5; possible D gene TRBD1, 6 bases. Germline CDR1 is LNHDA and CDR2 is SQIVND (reference sequence). This CDR3 is 14 amino acids long. V was shortened by 5 bases and J by 3 bases, with 11 bases between the two germline ends. The DNA for the CDR3 is TGTGCCAGTAGTGTGGGACAATCCAATCAGCCCCAGCATTTT. Translation gives CASSVGQSNQPQHF.

The chain joins TRBV1 to TRBJ1-6. TRBV1 is a pseudogene segment. CDR3 size: 18 residues. CDR3 residues: CTSSQDLGGDRGHSPLHF. The CDR3 bases are TGCACCAGCAGCCAAGATTTAGGAGGGGACCGAGGCCATTCACCCCTCCACTTT.

The V gene is TRBV29-1, the J gene TRBJ1-3, with D unresolved. Trimming removed 7 bases from V and 8 bases from J, with 9 bases in between. Germline V gene lookup returns CDR1 SQVTM and CDR2 ANQGSEA. The CDR3 has 10 residues. CDR3 sequence reads: CSAGEDTIYF. The CDR3 DNA reads TGCAGCGCCGGAGAGGACACCATATATTTT.